These 15 T cell receptor beta chains share one sample of origin, sequenced in a study of T cell responses to AZD1222 COVID-19 vaccine. Libraries were prepared by immunoSEQ multiplex PCR; TCRdb keeps only in-frame clonotypes and omits some of them. The sample shows 100,000 to 150,000 clones, approximately 85% of them seen only once. The sequences come from peripheral blood, collected 28 days after the second AZD1222 dose. The origin of the receptors is an adult who received the AZD1222 COVID-19 vaccine.

V gene TRBV9 combines with J gene TRBJ2-6; D gene ambiguous. This CDR3 is 14 amino acids long. V was cut by 3 bases and J by 0 bases, with 4 bases left in between. Germline lookup yields CDR1 SGDLS and CDR2 YYNGEE. The CDR3 reads CASSAFSGANVLTF. The CDR3 DNA is TGTGCCAGCAGCGCATTCTCTGGGGCCAACGTCCTGACTTTC.

V gene TRBV6-2 or TRBV6-3 combines with J gene TRBJ1-5; D perhaps matches TRBD1 (6 bases). The CDR3 has 14 residues. V lost 5 bases to trimming and J lost 7 bases, with 15 bases between them. CDR1 MNHEY and CDR2 SVGEGT come from the germline V gene. The CDR3 is CASSTTQGDQPQHF. CDR3 nucleotide sequence: TGTGCCAGCAGTACTACACAGGGAGACCAGCCCCAGCATTTT.

The V and J genes are TRBV4-3 and TRBJ1-5, with D unclear. CDR1 is LGHNA and CDR2 is YSLEER in the germline V gene. The CDR3 is made up of 15 amino acids. V lost 1 base, J lost 5 bases, and 12 bases lay in between. Here the CDR3 reads CASSQGQQPHQPQHF. DNA of the CDR3: TGCGCCAGCAGCCAAGGGCAACAGCCTCATCAGCCCCAGCATTTT.

The chain links TRBV3-1 (or the pseudogene TRBV3-2) to TRBJ1-5; D unresolved. This CDR3 spans 14 amino acids. V lost 0 bases to trimming and J lost 5 bases, with 8 bases between them. Germline V lookup: CDR1 LGHDT, CDR2 YNNKEL (reference sequence). The CDR3 DNA reads TGTGCCAGCAGCCAAGAAGGCGGCCATCAGCCCCAGCATTTT. Amino acids: CASSQEGGHQPQHF.

The chain couples TRBV28 to TRBJ2-1, with TRBD2 matching over 7 bases. CDR1 and CDR2 from the germline V gene are MDHEN and SYDVKM. V lost 6 bases and J lost 2; bases outside the gene matches: 13. This CDR3 contains 17 residues. The CDR3 nucleotides are TGTGCCAGCAGCCCGGGGGGTGGTTTAATCGCCTACAATGAGCAGTTCTTC. Translation: CASSPGGGLIAYNEQFF.

V gene TRBV6-5 combines with J gene TRBJ1-5, with D unresolved. V was trimmed by 1 base and J by 0 bases, leaving 7 bases between them. The CDR3 spans 15 residues. In germline, CDR1 is MNHEY, CDR2 SVGAGI. The CDR3 spells CASSYYGDSNQPQHF. The CDR3 coding sequence is TGTGCCAGCAGTTACTACGGAGATAGCAATCAGCCCCAGCATTTT.

The gene calls are TRBV5-1 and TRBJ2-1, with a possible D match to TRBD1 (5 bases). Trimming took off 0 bases at V and 3 bases at J, with 10 bases between the two ends. The germline gives CDR1 SGHRS, CDR2 YFSETQ. There are 15 residues in the CDR3. The CDR3 bases are TGCGCCAGCAGCTTGGGGGGCTCTCTCTACAATGAGCAGTTCTTC. It specifies CASSLGGSLYNEQFF.

The chain links TRBV5-4 to TRBJ1-2; TRBD1 is a possible D gene (5 bases). V was pared by 7 bases and J by 8 bases, with 27 bases between. The CDR3 covers 16 residues. Germline V gives CDR1 SGHNT, CDR2 YYREEE (reference sequence). The CDR3 nucleotides are TGTGCCAGCGCTCCGTGGGGCAGAGATGCTATGCGGGGCTACACCTTC. Translating it yields CASAPWGRDAMRGYTF.

The CDR3 loop is CASSLMDTEAFF. CDR3 nucleotide sequence: TGCGCCAGCAGTCTGATGGACACTGAAGCTTTCTTT. The chain has TRBV5-1 and TRBJ1-1; D is unclear. The CDR3 covers 12 residues. CDR1 and CDR2 (germline): SGHRS, YFSETQ. V was clipped by 5 bases and J by 3 bases, with 8 bases between them.

This chain joins TRBV5-1 and TRBJ1-3; D is unclear. V was pared by 3 bases and J by 0 bases, with 13 bases between. Looked up from germline, CDR1 is SGHRS and CDR2 is YFSETQ. CDR3 length equals 16 residues. CDR3 nucleotides: TGCGCCAGCAGCTCTGACCGACAAATCTCTGGAAACACCATATATTTT. This codes for CASSSDRQISGNTIYF.

V usage is TRBV5-1 and J usage is TRBJ1-1; 7 bases are shared with TRBD1. The CDR3 spans 12 residues. With V trimmed by 8 bases and J by 8 bases, 9 bases remained unmatched. CDR1 is SGHRS, CDR2 YFSETQ, per germline. CDR3 residues: CASFNRGTEAFF. The CDR3 coding sequence is TGCGCCAGTTTTAACAGGGGAACCGAAGCTTTCTTT. Full variable domain (outside the CDR3, taken from reference TRBV5-1 and TRBJ1-1): KAGVTQTPRYLIKTRGQQVTLSCSPISGHRSVSWYQQTPGQGLQFLFEYFSETQRNKGNFPGRFSGRQFSNSRSEMNVSTLELGDSALYLCASFNRGTEAFFGQGTRLTVV.

The J gene is TRBJ1-1, the V gene TRBV6-5; a weak D match, TRBD1 (5 bases). From germline, CDR1 is MNHEY and CDR2 SVGAGI. Trimming pared 11 bases from V and 6 bases from J, leaving 13 bases between. The CDR3 consists of 11 residues. CDR3 residues: CAAGRVAEAFF. CDR3 DNA: TGTGCCGCAGGGCGTGTCGCTGAAGCTTTCTTT.

This clone appeared a single time. This chain links TRBV19 with TRBJ1-6; D is ambiguous. V dropped 5 bases and J dropped 10 bases, with 15 bases sitting between them. Per germline, CDR1 LNHDA and CDR2 SQIVND (reference sequence). CDR3 size: 14 residues. DNA for the CDR3: TGTGCCAGTAGTTTCCTCGCGGATGGATCACCCCTCCACTTT. Translated: CASSFLADGSPLHF.

This chain uses TRBV28 with TRBJ1-6, with 8 bases that match TRBD1. The CDR3 is 15 residues long. V shed 5 bases and J 9 bases; nucleotides not matched to a gene: 9. The germline gives CDR1 MDHEN, CDR2 SYDVKM. The CDR3 spells CASSPDRGWSSPLHF. CDR3 nucleotide sequence: TGTGCCAGCAGTCCTGACAGGGGTTGGAGTTCACCCCTCCACTTT.

This clone occurred once. The rearrangement uses TRBV3-1 (or the pseudogene TRBV3-2) and TRBJ1-1; D is undetermined. From germline, CDR1 is LGHDT and CDR2 YNNKEL (reference sequence). V gave up 4 bases and J gave up 5 bases, with 8 bases separating them. This CDR3 comprises 12 residues. The CDR3 sequence is CASSLERTEAFF. In DNA, the CDR3 is TGTGCCAGCAGCCTCGAAAGGACTGAAGCTTTCTTT.